The present entry profiles one T cell receptor (beta chain) with its context. On cycle 4 day 1 and cycle 7 day 1, as well as at baseline, blood was sampled. This sample was included in a study of OX40 agonist ivuxolimab in advanced cancers. Study background: Mean age approximately 66 years, range 23 to 79; nearly 85% male.

Method: immunoSEQ multiplex PCR; TCRdb's copy keeps in-frame clones and lacks some. The sample comprises approximately 82,000 clones, roughly 89% of which are singletons, and around 0.64% rests with the top ten. The sample consisted of CD4+ or CD8+ T cells sorted from blood, taken in a trial of the OX40 agonist ivuxolimab. This TCR was sampled from an adult with an advanced solid tumor such as melanoma, head and neck, liver or kidney cancer.

This CDR3 reads CASSYSRGAGGETQYF. The CDR3 DNA is TGTGCCAGCAGTTACTCGAGGGGGGCGGGAGGAGAGACCCAGTACTTC. This chain joins TRBV6-5 and TRBJ2-5, with TRBD2 identical over 8 bases. Germline trimming cut 0 bases from V and 4 bases from J; bases unmatched to any gene: 7. Germline assignment: CDR1 MNHEY and CDR2 SVGAGI. The CDR3 has 16 residues.